The next 14 T cell receptor beta chains were all read from a single sample in a study of blood T cell repertoires in COVID-19. Clones were sequenced by immunoSEQ multiplex PCR, and TCRdb holds only the in-frame ones, with some missing. The sample carries 290,000 or so clones, 82% recorded once. Sequenced: PBMCs or T cells enriched from blood (not recorded which). These receptors were collected from a man aged 40-49 years who had been exposed to COVID-19.

The genes are TRBV5-8 and TRBJ2-7; 16 positions agree with TRBD2. J gave up 3 bases and V 4 bases, and 10 bases lay outside the gene matches. The CDR3 consists of 18 residues. Germline V CDR1 and CDR2: SGHTS, YDEGEE. The CDR3 DNA sequence: TGTGCCAGCAGCAGGGGACTAGCGGGAGGGTACGGTATCTACGAGCAGTACTTC. Translating it yields CASSRGLAGGYGIYEQYF.

This clone came up many times. This chain uses TRBV3-1 (or the pseudogene TRBV3-2) with TRBJ1-2; 7 bases align to TRBD1. The CDR3 is made up of 15 amino acids. Germline CDR1 reads LGHDT; CDR2 reads YNNKEL (reference sequence). V was pared by 4 bases and J by 4 bases, with 9 bases of the junction left unmatched. The DNA for the CDR3 is TGTGCCAGCAGCCCACGACAGGGAAGGGCCTATGGCTACACCTTC. It yields the protein CASSPRQGRAYGYTF.

The chain is built from TRBV6-2 or TRBV6-3 and TRBJ1-2; D gene ambiguous. V shed 2 bases and J shed 6 bases, with 13 bases lying between them. The CDR3 spans 14 residues. Germline V lookup: CDR1 MNHEY, CDR2 SVGEGT. This chain's CDR3 is CASSYGVGAHGYTF. CDR3 nucleotide sequence: TGTGCCAGCAGTTACGGTGTGGGCGCCCATGGCTACACCTTC.

This clone was seen a single time. The rearrangement links TRBV6-8 to TRBJ2-7, with D perhaps matching TRBD2 (5 bases). CDR1 and CDR2 (germline): MNHGY, SAAAGT. The CDR3 sequence is 17 residues long. Deletions cut 2 bases from V and 0 bases from J, with 17 bases between. The CDR3 DNA sequence: TGTGCCAGCAGTTACCCGTCTGGGGAAACTAGCTCCTACGAGCAGTACTTC. Its translation is CASSYPSGETSSYEQYF.

The J gene is TRBJ2-3, the V gene TRBV30, with unresolved D. The germline V and J ends were trimmed by 4 bases and 5 bases, with 10 bases remaining between them. CDR3 length: 12 amino acids. Germline-derived CDR1 and CDR2 are GTSNPN and SVGIG (reference sequence). The DNA for the CDR3 is TGTGCCTGGATTTCATCGGGAGATACGCAGTATTTT. Translated, it gives CAWISSGDTQYF.

Concerning this clone: At one of its ends the junction is not consistent with the germline gene, which may arise from a read error. CDR3 nucleotide sequence: TGTGCTAGCAGCCCCCGGGCTAGCGGGGGCACCGGGGAGCTGTTTTTT. It is translated as CASSPRASGGTGELFF. The chain joins TRBV7-7 to TRBJ2-2; 10 nucleotides line up with TRBD2. The CDR3 is 16 amino acids. Germline V gene sequence: CDR1 SSHAT, CDR2 FNYEAQ (reference sequence).

V gene TRBV2 combines with J gene TRBJ2-7; 9 positions match TRBD1. The CDR3 contains 15 residues. CDR1 is SNHLY and CDR2 is FYNNEI in the germline V gene. V dropped 7 bases and J dropped 3; count of bases not matched to a gene: 10. The CDR3 nucleotides read TGTGCCAGCAAAAGGGACAGGGCGGAATTCTACGAGCAGTACTTC. Protein sequence: CASKRDRAEFYEQYF.

CDR3 region: CATSEAGRYEQFF. Here the CDR3 DNA reads TGTGCCACCAGTGAGGCGGGCCGTTATGAGCAGTTCTTC. V usage is TRBV24-1 and J usage is TRBJ2-1, with D maybe TRBD2 (5 bases). Germline loops: CDR1 KGHDR, CDR2 SFDVKD. The CDR3 is 13 amino acids. Between the trimmed V and J ends, which lost 4 bases and 8 bases, there was a span of 11 bases.

The rearrangement uses TRBV2 and TRBJ2-3; maybe TRBD2 (5 bases). From germline, CDR1 is SNHLY and CDR2 FYNNEI. Trimming left V 8 bases short and J 2 bases short, with 14 bases between. This CDR3 comprises 14 residues. CDR3 in DNA: TGTGCCAGCGTCCCCGGGATAGTCACAGATACGCAGTATTTT. This codes for CASVPGIVTDTQYF.

This clone turned up a few times. The chain couples TRBV11-3 to TRBJ2-2; TRBD2 matches at 7 bases. V lost 5 bases, J lost 9 bases, and 9 bases stayed unmatched. This CDR3 is built from 14 residues. The germline V gene has CDR1 SGHNT and CDR2 YENEEA. The chain's CDR3 is CASSLAEAARELFF. The DNA of the CDR3 is TGTGCCAGCAGCCTAGCGGAGGCCGCTAGGGAGCTGTTTTTT.

The V call is TRBV9, the J call TRBJ2-5, with a possible D match to TRBD2 (6 bases). Germline V CDR1 and CDR2: SGDLS, YYNGEE. This CDR3 is built from 12 residues. V was shortened by 4 bases and J by 4 bases, with 8 bases between the two germline ends. This CDR3 is CASSRGRETQYF. For the CDR3, the DNA is TGTGCCAGCAGCCGGGGGAGAGAGACCCAGTACTTC.

The chain has TRBV19 and TRBJ2-3, with a weak D call TRBD2 (6 bases). The CDR3 runs to 12 residues. The germline V and J ends were trimmed by 3 bases and 8 bases, with 9 bases remaining between them. Germline values: CDR1 LNHDA, CDR2 SQIVND (reference sequence). CDR3 sequence: CASSMGLPTQYF. The DNA of the CDR3 is TGTGCCAGTAGTATGGGACTTCCTACGCAGTATTTT.

The J gene is TRBJ1-4, the V gene TRBV6-1, with a weak D call TRBD1 (6 bases). The CDR3 runs to 16 residues. The V gene lost 4 bases and the J gene lost 6 bases, with 18 bases spanning the gap. Germline loops: CDR1 MNHNS, CDR2 SASEGT. CDR3 residues: CASSGLPGQTYEKLFF. CDR3 bases: TGTGCCAGCAGTGGACTCCCGGGACAAACCTATGAAAAACTGTTTTTT.

The table lists this clone with a few counts. The rearrangement joins TRBV13 to TRBJ1-1; D perhaps matches TRBD1 (5 bases). This CDR3 region has 13 residues. CDR1 and CDR2 (germline): PRHDT, FYEKMQ (reference sequence). V dropped 2 bases and J dropped 7 bases, with 11 bases sitting between them. CDR3: CASSLRGTVEAFF. The CDR3 DNA reads TGTGCCAGCAGCTTAAGGGGAACAGTTGAAGCTTTCTTT.